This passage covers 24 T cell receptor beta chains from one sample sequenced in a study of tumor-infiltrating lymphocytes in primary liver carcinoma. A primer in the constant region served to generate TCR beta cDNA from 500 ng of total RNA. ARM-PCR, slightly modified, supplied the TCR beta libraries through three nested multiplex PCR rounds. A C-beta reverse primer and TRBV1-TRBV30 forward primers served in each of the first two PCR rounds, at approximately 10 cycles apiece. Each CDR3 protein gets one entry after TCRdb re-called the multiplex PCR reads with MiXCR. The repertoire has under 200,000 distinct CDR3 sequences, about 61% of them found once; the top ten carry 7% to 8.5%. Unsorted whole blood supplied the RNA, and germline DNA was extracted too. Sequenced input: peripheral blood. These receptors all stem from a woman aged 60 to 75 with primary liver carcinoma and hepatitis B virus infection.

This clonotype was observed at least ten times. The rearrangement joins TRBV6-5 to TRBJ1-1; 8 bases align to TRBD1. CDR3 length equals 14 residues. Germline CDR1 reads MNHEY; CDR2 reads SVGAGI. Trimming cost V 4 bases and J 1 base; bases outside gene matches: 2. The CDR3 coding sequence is TGTGCCAGCAGTTCGCAGGGGGCGAACACTGAAGCTTTCTTT. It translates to CASSSQGANTEAFF.

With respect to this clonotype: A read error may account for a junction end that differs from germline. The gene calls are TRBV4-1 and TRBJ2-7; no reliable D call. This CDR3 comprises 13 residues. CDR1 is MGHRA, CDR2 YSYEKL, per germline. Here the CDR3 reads CASSYVNSREQCF. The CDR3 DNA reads TGCGCCAGCAGCTATGTGAACTCTCGAGAGCAGTGCTTC.

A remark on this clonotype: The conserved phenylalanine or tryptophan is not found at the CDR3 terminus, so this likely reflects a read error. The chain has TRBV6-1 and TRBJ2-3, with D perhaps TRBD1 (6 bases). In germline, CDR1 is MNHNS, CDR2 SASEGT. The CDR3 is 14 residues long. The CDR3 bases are TGTGCCAGCAGAGCCAGGGGAAGCACAAATACGCAGTATTCT. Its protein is CASRARGSTNTQYS.

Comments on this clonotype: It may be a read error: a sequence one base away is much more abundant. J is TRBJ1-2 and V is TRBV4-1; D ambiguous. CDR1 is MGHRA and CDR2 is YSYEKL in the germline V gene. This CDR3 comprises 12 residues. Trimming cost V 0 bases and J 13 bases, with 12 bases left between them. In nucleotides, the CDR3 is TGCGCCAGCAGCCAAGAGGGCGGTCGTCTCACCTTC. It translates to CASSQEGGRLTF.

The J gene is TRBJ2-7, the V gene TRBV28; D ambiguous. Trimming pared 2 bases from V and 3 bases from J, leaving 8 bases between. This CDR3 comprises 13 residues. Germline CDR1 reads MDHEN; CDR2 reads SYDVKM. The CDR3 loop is CASSLMGFYEQYF. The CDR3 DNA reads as TGTGCCAGCAGTTTAATGGGTTTCTACGAGCAGTACTTC.

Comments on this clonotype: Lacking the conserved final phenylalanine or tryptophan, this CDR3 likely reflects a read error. As DNA, the CDR3 is TGTGCCAGCGGTGGTCAACTAGCGGGAGCCACCGGGGAGCTGTTTCTT. It is translated as CASGGQLAGATGELFL. This chain uses TRBV6-1 with TRBJ2-2; TRBD2 agrees at 11 bases. This CDR3 contains 16 residues. Per germline, CDR1 MNHNS and CDR2 SASEGT. The V gene end was trimmed by 8 bases and the J gene end by 4 bases; junction bases not matched to a gene: 9.

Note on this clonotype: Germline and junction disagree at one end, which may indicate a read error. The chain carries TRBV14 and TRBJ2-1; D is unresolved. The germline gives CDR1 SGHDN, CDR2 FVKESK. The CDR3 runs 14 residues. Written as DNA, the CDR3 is TGTGCCAGTAGCCCCCGCCTACATCTACCTGAGCAGTTCTTC. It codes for CASSPRLHLPEQFF.

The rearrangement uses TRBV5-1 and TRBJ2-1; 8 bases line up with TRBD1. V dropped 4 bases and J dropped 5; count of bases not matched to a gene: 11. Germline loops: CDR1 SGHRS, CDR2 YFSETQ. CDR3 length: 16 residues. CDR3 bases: TGCGCCAGCAGCAGCAAGCCGGGACAGGCTAACAATGAGCAGTTCTTC. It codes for CASSSKPGQANNEQFF.

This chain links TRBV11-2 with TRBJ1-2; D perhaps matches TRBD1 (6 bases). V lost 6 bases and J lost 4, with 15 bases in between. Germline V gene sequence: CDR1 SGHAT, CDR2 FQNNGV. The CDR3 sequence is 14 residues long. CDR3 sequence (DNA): TGTGCCAGCAGAGAGAGGGACACCACCTATGGCTACACCTTC. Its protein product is CASRERDTTYGYTF. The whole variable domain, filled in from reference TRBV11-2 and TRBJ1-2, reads EAGVAQSPRYKIIEKRQSVAFWCNPISGHATLYWYQQILGQGPKLLIQFQNNGVVDDSQLPKDRFSAERLKGVDSTLKIQPAKLEDSAVYLCASRERDTTYGYTFGSGTRLTVV.

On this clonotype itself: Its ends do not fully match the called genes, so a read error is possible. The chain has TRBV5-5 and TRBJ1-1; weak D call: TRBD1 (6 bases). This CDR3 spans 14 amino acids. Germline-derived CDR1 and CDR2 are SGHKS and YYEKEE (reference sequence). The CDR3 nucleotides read TGTGTCAGCAGCTCAGGGGTTATGAACACTGAAGCTCTCTTT. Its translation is CVSSSGVMNTEALF.

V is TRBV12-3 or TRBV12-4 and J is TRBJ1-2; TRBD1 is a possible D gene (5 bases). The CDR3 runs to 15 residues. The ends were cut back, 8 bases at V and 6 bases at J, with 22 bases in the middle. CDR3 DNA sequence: TGTGCCAGCGGACGCCGGGACGGGGTTTTTGATGGCTACACCTTC. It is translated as CASGRRDGVFDGYTF.

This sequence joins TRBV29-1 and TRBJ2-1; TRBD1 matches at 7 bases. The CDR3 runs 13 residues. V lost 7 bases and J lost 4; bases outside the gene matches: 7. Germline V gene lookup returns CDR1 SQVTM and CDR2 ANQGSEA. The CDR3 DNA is TGCAGCGCCAGAGACAGGGTATACAATGAGCAGTTCTTC. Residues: CSARDRVYNEQFF.

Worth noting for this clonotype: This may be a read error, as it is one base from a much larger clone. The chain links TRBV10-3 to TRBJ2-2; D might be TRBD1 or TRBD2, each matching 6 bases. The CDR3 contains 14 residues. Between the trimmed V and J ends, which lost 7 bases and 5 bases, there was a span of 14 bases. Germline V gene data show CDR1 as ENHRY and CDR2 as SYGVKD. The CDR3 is CAITVGGGTGELFF. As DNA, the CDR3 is TGTGCCATCACCGTCGGAGGGGGGACCGGGGAGCTGTTTTTT.

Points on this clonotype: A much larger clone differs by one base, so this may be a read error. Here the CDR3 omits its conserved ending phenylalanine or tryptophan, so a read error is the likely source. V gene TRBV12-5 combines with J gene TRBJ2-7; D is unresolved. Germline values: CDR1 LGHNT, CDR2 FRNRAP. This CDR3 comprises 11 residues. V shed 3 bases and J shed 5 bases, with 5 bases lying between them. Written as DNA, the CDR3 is TGTGCTAGTGGTTTTTTGGACGAGCAGTACTCC. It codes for CASGFLDEQYS.

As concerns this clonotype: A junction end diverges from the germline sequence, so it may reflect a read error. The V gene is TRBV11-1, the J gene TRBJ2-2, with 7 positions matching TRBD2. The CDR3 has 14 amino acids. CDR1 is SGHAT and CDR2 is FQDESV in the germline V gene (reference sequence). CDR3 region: CTSSRSREAGEPFF. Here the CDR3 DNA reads TGTACCAGCAGCCGGAGCAGGGAGGCGGGGGAGCCGTTTTTT. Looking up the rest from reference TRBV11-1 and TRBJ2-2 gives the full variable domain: EAEVAQSPRYKITEKSQAVAFWCDPISGHATLYWYRQILGQGPELLVQFQDESVVDDSQLPKDRFSAERLKGVDSTLKIQPAELGDSAMYLCTSSRSREAGEPFFGEGSRLTVL.

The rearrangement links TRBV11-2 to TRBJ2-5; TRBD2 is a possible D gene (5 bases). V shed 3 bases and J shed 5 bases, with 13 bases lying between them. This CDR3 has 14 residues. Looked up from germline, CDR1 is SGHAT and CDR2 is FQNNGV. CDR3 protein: CASSLANGSETQYF. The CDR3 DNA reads TGTGCCAGCAGCTTGGCTAATGGGAGTGAGACCCAGTACTTC. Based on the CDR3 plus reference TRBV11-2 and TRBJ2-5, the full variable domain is EAGVAQSPRYKIIEKRQSVAFWCNPISGHATLYWYQQILGQGPKLLIQFQNNGVVDDSQLPKDRFSAERLKGVDSTLKIQPAKLEDSAVYLCASSLANGSETQYFGPGTRLLVL.

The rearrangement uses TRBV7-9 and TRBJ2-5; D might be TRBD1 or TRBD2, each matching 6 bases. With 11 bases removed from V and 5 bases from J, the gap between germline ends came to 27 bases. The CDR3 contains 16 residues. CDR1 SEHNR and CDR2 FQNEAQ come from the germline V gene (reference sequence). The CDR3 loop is CARTYLTGALAETQYF. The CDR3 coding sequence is TGTGCCCGCACCTACCTCACGGGGGCCTTAGCGGAGACCCAGTACTTC.

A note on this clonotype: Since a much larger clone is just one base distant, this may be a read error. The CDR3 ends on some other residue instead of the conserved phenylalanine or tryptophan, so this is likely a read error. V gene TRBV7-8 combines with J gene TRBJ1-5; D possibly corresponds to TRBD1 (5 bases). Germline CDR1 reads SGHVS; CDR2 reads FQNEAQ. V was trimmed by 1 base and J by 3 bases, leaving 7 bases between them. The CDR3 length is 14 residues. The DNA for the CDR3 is TGTGCCAGCAGCTTAGAAGGGGACAATCAGCCCCAGCATCTT. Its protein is CASSLEGDNQPQHL.

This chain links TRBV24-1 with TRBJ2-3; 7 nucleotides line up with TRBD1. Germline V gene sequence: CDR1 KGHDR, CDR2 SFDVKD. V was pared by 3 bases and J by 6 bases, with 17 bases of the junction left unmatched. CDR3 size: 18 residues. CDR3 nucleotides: TGTGCCACCAGTGATAACCGGGACAGAGGGTCCTGGGTCGATACGCAGTATTTT. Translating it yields CATSDNRDRGSWVDTQYF.

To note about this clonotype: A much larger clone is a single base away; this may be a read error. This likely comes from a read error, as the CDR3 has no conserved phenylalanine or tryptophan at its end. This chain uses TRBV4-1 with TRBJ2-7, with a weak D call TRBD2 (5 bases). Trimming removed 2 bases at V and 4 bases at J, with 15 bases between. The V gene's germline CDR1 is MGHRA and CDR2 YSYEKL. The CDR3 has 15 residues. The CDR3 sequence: CASSQPHGLDYEQYL. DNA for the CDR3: TGCGCCAGCAGCCAACCACACGGACTCGATTACGAGCAGTACCTC.

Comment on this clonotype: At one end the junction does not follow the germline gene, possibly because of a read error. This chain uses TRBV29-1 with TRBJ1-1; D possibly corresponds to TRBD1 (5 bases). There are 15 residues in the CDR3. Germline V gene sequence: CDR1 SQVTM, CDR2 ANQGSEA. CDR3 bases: TGCAGCGTTGCGGGTCAGGGTCGGCGGAACACTAAAGCTTTCTTT. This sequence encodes CSVAGQGRRNTKAFF.

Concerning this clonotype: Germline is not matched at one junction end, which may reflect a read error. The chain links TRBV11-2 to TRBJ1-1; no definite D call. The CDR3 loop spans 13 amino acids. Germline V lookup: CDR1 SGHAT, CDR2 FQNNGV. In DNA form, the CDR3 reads TGTGCCAGCAGCTTAGGAAGATTGCAAAAGGCTGTCTTT. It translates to CASSLGRLQKAVF. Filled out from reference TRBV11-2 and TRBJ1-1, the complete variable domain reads EAGVAQSPRYKIIEKRQSVAFWCNPISGHATLYWYQQILGQGPKLLIQFQNNGVVDDSQLPKDRFSAERLKGVDSTLKIQPAKLEDSAVYLCASSLGRLQKAVFGQGTRLTVV.

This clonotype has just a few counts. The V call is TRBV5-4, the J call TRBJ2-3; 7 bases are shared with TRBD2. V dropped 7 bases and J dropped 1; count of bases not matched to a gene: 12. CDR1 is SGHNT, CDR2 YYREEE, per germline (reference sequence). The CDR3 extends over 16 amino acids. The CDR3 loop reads CASGGGPLVGTDTQYF. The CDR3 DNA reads TGTGCCAGCGGGGGGGGTCCTCTGGTGGGCACAGATACGCAGTATTTT.

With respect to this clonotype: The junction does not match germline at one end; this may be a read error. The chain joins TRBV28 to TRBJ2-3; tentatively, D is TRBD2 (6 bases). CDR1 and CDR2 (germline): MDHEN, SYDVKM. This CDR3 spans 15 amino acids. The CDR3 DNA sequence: TGTGCCAGCAGCTCCCCGGGAGCCCAGAGAGATACGCGGTATTTT. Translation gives CASSSPGAQRDTRYF.